This T cell receptor beta chain was documented in a study of OX40 agonist ivuxolimab in advanced cancers. TCRdb's table, derived via immunoSEQ multiplex PCR, lists solely in-frame clones and lacks some. There are some 58,000 clones in the sample; approximately 90% occur only once, and about 1.8% lies in the top ten. The length of the CDR3 is 13 residues. The ends lost 9 bases at V and 5 bases at J; junction bases unmatched: 6. CDR1 LNHDA and CDR2 SQIVND come from the germline V gene (reference sequence). The receptor was derived from an adult with an advanced solid tumor such as melanoma, head and neck, liver or kidney cancer. The J gene is TRBJ2-7, the V gene TRBV19, with 11 bases fitting TRBD1. This specimen was CD4+ or CD8+ T cells sorted from blood, taken in a trial of the OX40 agonist ivuxolimab. The CDR3 here is CASRDRGTDEQYF. Written as DNA, the CDR3 is TGTGCCAGCAGGGACAGGGGGACAGACGAGCAGTACTTC.